A selection of T cell receptor beta chains follows, all from one sample in a study of cytomegalovirus exposure and HLA in healthy donors. The method was immunoSEQ multiplex PCR; TCRdb's version includes in-frame clones alone and lacks a portion of them. The listing records about 92,000 clones. The source material was PBMCs. The receptors were sampled from a man between 50 and 59 years old in good health and CMV-seropositive. The CDR3 runs from the conserved cysteine through the conserved F or W. D genes are given only for firm matches.

V gene	D gene	J gene	CDR3 protein	CDR3 DNA
TRBV6-5	TRBD1	TRBJ2-4	CASSPGGTGDIQYF	TGTGCCAGCAGCCCAGGGGGGACAGGGGATATTCAGTACTTC
TRBV18	TRBD1	TRBJ2-5	CASSPQTGGAGETQYF	TGTGCCAGCTCACCACAGACAGGGGGCGCAGGGGAGACCCAGTACTTC
TRBV7-2	TRBD1	TRBJ1-1	CASSLNRGRTEAFF	TGTGCCAGCAGCTTAAACAGGGGCAGGACTGAAGCTTTCTTT
TRBV18	TRBD1	TRBJ2-1	CASSRDRYNEQFF	TGTGCCAGCTCACGGGACAGGTACAATGAGCAGTTCTTC
TRBV11-3	TRBD2	TRBJ2-7	CASSPGLAGNEQYF	TGTGCCAGCAGCCCGGGACTAGCGGGGAACGAGCAGTACTTC
TRBV15	-	TRBJ2-7	CATRRAGKAGLNYEQYF	TGTGCCACCAGGCGTGCCGGTAAAGCGGGCCTGAACTACGAGCAGTACTTC
TRBV19	-	TRBJ2-1	CASSPGGLDEQFF	TGTGCCAGTAGTCCGGGGGGCCTCGATGAGCAGTTCTTC
TRBV18	TRBD1	TRBJ1-4	CASSPQRTGLNEKLFF	TGTGCCAGCTCACCCCAGCGGACAGGGCTCAATGAAAAACTGTTTTTT
TRBV19	TRBD1	TRBJ1-2	CASSRSGGGYTF	TGTGCCAGTAGTAGGTCAGGGGGTGGCTACACCTTC
TRBV28	-	TRBJ1-1	CASTLPGGGNTEAFF	TGTGCCAGCACCCTCCCCGGGGGAGGAAACACTGAAGCTTTCTTT
TRBV5-4	-	TRBJ2-2	CASTLDRTNTGELFF	TGTGCCAGCACCCTAGACAGGACGAACACCGGGGAGCTGTTTTTT
TRBV6-1	-	TRBJ1-3	CASSDNQGGVLGNTIYF	TGTGCCAGCAGTGACAACCAAGGAGGCGTACTCGGAAACACCATATATTTT
TRBV18	-	TRBJ2-7	CASSPTVLGTSYEQYF	TGTGCCAGCTCACCAACCGTACTAGGCACCTCCTACGAGCAGTACTTC
TRBV5-1	-	TRBJ2-1	CASSPLRGNEQFF	TGCGCCAGCAGCCCACTCAGGGGCAATGAGCAGTTCTTC
TRBV6-5	TRBD2	TRBJ2-1	CASSYLSGDYNEQFF	TGTGCCAGCAGTTACCTAAGCGGGGACTACAATGAGCAGTTCTTC
TRBV5-4	TRBD2	TRBJ2-3	CASSFGLAGAGDTQYF	TGTGCCAGCAGCTTCGGACTAGCGGGAGCCGGAGATACGCAGTATTTT
TRBV9	-	TRBJ2-5	CASSVGAAGSGETQYF	TGTGCCAGCAGCGTTGGGGCGGCGGGATCGGGAGAGACCCAGTACTTC
TRBV4-1	-	TRBJ2-1	CASSLSDEQFF	TGCGCCAGCAGCCTGTCGGATGAGCAGTTCTTC
TRBV4-1	TRBD2	TRBJ2-1	CASSRPGLARHNEQFF	TGCGCCAGCAGCCGACCAGGACTAGCGAGACACAATGAGCAGTTCTTC
TRBV7-2	-	TRBJ1-3	CASSPGGARGNTIYF	TGTGCCAGCAGCCCGGGGGGGGCCCGTGGAAACACCATATATTTT